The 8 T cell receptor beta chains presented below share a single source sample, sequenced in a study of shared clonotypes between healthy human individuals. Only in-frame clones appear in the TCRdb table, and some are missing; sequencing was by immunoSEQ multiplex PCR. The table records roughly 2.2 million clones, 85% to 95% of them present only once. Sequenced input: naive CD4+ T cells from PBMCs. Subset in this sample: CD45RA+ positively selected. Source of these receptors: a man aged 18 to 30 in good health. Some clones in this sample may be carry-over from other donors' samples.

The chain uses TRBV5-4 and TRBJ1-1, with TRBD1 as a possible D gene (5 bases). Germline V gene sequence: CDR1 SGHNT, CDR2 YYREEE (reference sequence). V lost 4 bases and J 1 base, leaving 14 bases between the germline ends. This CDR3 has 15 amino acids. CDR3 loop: CASSRNIGQNTEAFF. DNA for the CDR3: TGTGCCAGCAGCCGGAACATCGGACAGAACACTGAAGCTTTCTTT.

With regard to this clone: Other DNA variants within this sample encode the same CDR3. The CDR3 spells CASSPEAGANVLTF. CDR3 bases: TGCGCCAGCAGCCCAGAAGCTGGGGCCAACGTCCTGACTTTC. V and J are TRBV5-1 and TRBJ2-6; D ambiguous. The V end was cut by 4 bases, the J end by 2 bases, with 7 bases between. Germline CDR1 SGHRS, CDR2 YFSETQ. The CDR3 extends over 14 amino acids.

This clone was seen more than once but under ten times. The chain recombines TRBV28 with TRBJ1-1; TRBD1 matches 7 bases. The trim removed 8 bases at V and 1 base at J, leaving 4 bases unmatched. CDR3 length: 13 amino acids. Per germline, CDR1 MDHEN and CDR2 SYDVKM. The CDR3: CASFGQENTEAFF. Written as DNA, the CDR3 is TGTGCCAGCTTCGGACAGGAGAACACTGAAGCTTTCTTT.

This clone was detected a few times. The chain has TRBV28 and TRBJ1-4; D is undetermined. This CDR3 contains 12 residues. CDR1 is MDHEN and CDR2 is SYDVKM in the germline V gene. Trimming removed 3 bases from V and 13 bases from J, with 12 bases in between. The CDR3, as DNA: TGTGCCAGCAGTTTGAGATTGAGAGGACTGTTTTTT. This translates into CASSLRLRGLFF.

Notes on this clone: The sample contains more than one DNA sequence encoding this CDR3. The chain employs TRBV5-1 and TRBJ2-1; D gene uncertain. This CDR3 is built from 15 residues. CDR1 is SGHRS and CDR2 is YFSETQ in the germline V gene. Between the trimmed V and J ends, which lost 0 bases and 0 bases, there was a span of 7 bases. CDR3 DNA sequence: TGCGCCAGCAGCTTGGTTACCAACTCCTACAATGAGCAGTTCTTC. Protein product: CASSLVTNSYNEQFF.

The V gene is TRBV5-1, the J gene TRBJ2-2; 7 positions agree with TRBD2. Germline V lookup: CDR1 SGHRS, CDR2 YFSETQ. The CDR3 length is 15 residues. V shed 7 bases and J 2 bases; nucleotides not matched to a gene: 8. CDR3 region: CASSTLAANTGELFF. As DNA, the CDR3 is TGCGCCAGCTCGACCCTAGCGGCAAACACCGGGGAGCTGTTTTTT.

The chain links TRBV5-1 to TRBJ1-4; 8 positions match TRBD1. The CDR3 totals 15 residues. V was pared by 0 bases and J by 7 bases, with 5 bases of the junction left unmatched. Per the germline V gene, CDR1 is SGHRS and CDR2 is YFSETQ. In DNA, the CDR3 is TGCGCCAGCAGCTTGGGTGACAGGGGTTTTGAAAAACTGTTTTTT. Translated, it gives CASSLGDRGFEKLFF.

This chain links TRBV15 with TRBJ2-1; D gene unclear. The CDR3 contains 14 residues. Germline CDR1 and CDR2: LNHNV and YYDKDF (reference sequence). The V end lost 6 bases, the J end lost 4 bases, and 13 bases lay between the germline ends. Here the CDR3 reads CATRPIGSYNEQFF. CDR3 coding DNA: TGTGCCACCAGACCAATAGGCAGTTACAATGAGCAGTTCTTC.